This T cell receptor beta chain came from a study of blood T cells in healthy people across ages. This clonotype came up a few times. A second PCR of roughly 7 to 11 cycles used a sample-barcoded 5' primer and a J-beta primer mix. One entry per CDR3 protein results from TCRdb running MiXCR on the 5' RACE reads. The sample lists over 1,500,000 distinct CDR3 sequences, roughly 52% occurring once. The V end lost 5 bases, the J end lost 0 bases, and 11 bases lay between the germline ends. This CDR3 contains 14 residues. The V gene's germline CDR1 is SGHAT and CDR2 FQNNGV. The V and J genes are TRBV11-2 and TRBJ2-7, with D unresolved. The TCR was taken from a woman aged 40 to 50 in good health. Sequenced material: blood. CDR3 in amino acids: CASSALTSSYEQYF. Written as DNA, the CDR3 is TGTGCCAGCAGCGCCCTTACGAGCTCCTACGAGCAGTACTTC.